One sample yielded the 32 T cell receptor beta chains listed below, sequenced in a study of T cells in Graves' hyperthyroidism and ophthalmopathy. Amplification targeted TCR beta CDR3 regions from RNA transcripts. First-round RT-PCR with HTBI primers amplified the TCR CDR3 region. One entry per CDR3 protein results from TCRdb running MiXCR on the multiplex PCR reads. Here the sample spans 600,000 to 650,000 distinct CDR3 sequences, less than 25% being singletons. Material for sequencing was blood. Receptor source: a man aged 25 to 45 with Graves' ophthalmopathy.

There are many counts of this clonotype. CDR3 loop: CASSPPLAVNQETQYF. DNA of the CDR3: TGTGCCAGCAGCCCCCCACTAGCGGTGAACCAAGAGACCCAGTACTTC. This chain links TRBV3-1 with TRBJ2-5; 8 bases match TRBD2. The CDR3 spans 16 residues. V lost 4 bases to trimming and J lost 0 bases; unmatched junction nucleotides: 7. Germline V lookup: CDR1 LGHDT, CDR2 YNNKEL (reference sequence).

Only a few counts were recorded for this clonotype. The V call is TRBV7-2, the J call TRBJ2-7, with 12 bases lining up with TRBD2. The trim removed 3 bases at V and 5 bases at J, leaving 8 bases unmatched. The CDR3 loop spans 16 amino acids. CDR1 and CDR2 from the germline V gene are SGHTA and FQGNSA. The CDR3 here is CASSLRSSGRVHEQYF. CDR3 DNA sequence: TGTGCCAGCAGCTTGCGGTCTAGCGGGAGGGTCCACGAGCAGTACTTC.

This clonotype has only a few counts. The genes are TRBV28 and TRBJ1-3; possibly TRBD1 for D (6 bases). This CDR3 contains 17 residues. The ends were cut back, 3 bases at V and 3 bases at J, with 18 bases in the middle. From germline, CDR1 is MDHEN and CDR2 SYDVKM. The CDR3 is CASSFATGPSGGNTIYF. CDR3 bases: TGTGCCAGCAGTTTCGCGACAGGCCCGTCAGGTGGAAACACCATATATTTT. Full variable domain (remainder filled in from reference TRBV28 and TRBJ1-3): DVKVTQSSRYLVKRTGEKVFLECVQDMDHENMFWYRQDPGLGLRLIYFSYDVKMKEKGDIPEGYSVSREKKERFSLILESASTNQTSMYLCASSFATGPSGGNTIYFGEGSWLTVV.

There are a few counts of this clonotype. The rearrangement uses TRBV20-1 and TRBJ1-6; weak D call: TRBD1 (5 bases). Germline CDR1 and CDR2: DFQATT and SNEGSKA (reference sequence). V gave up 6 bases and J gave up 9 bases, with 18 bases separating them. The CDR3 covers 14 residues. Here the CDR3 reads CSATYSGPRSPLHF. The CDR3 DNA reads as TGCAGTGCAACCTACTCGGGACCTCGTTCACCCCTCCACTTT.

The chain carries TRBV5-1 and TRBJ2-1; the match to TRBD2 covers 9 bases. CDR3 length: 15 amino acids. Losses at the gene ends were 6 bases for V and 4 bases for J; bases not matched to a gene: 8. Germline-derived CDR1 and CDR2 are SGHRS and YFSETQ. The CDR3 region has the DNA TGCGCCAGCATGCAGACTAGCGGCGGATACAATGAGCAGTTCTTC. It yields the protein CASMQTSGGYNEQFF.

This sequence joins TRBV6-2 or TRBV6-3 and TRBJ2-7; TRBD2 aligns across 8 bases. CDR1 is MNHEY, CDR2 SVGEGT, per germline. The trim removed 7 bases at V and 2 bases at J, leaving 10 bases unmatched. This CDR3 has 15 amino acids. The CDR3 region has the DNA TGTGCCAGCACCCCTTTAGGTAGCGGGGCCTACGAGCAGTACTTC. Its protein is CASTPLGSGAYEQYF.

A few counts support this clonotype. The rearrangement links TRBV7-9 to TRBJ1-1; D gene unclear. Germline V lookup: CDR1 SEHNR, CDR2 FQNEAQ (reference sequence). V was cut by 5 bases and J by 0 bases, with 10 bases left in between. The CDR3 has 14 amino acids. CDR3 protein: CASSPVLVNTEAFF. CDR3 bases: TGTGCCAGCAGCCCGGTTCTCGTGAACACTGAAGCTTTCTTT.

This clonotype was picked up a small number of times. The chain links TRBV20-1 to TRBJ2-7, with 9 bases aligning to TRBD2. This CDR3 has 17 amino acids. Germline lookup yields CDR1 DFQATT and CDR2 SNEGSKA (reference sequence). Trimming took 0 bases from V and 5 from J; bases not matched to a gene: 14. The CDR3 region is CSARDLASGTGVDEQYF. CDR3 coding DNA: TGCAGTGCTAGAGATCTGGCTAGCGGGACGGGCGTGGACGAGCAGTACTTC.

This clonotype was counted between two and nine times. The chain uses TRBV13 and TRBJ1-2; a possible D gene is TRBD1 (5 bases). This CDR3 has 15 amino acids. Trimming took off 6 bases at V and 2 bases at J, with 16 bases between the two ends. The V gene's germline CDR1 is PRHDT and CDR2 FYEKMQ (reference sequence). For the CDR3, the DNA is TGTGCCAGCAGAACTTCCGGGACGTCGAACTATGGCTACACCTTC. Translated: CASRTSGTSNYGYTF.

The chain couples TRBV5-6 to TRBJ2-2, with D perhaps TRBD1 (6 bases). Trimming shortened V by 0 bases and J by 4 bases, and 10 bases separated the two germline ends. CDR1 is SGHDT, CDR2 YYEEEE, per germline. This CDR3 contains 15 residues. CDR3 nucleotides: TGTGCCAGCAGCTTGGGACAGGTCCTCACCGGGGAGCTGTTTTTT. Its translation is CASSLGQVLTGELFF.

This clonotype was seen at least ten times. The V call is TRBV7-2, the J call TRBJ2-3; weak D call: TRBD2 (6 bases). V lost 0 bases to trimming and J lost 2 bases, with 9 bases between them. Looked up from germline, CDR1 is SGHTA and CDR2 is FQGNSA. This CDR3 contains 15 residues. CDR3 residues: CASSLAKRATDTQYF. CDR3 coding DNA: TGTGCCAGCAGCTTAGCGAAGCGGGCCACAGATACGCAGTATTTT.

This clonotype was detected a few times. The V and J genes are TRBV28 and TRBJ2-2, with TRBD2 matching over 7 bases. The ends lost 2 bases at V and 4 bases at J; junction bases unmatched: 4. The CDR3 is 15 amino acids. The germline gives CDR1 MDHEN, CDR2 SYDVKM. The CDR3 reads CASSLTSDFTGELFF. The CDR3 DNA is TGTGCCAGCAGTTTAACTAGCGATTTCACCGGGGAGCTGTTTTTT.

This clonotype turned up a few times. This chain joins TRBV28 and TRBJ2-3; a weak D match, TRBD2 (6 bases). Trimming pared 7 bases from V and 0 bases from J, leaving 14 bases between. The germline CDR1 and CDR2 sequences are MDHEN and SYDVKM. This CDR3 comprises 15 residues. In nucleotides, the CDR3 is TGTGCCAGCAAAGAAGGCGGGACTAGCACAGATACGCAGTATTTT. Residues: CASKEGGTSTDTQYF.

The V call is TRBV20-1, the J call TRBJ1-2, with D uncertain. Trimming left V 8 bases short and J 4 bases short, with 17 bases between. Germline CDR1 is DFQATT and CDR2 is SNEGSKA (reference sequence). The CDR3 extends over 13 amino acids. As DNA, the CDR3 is TGCAGTACTACCCCTACCCGGGGCTATGGCTACACCTTC. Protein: CSTTPTRGYGYTF.

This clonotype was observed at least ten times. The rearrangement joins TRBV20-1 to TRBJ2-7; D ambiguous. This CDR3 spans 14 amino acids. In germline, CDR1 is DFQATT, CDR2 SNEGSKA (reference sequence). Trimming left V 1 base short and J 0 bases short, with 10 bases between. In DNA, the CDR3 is TGCAGTGCTAGAGGACCATACAGCTCCTACGAGCAGTACTTC. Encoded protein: CSARGPYSSYEQYF.

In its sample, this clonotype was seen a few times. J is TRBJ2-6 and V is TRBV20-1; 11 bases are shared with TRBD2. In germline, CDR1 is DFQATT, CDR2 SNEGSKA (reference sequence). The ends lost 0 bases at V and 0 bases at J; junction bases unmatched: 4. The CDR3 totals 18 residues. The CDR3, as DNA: TGCAGTGCTAGAGACCGACTAGCGGGGATCTCTGGGGCCAACGTCCTGACTTTC. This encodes CSARDRLAGISGANVLTF.

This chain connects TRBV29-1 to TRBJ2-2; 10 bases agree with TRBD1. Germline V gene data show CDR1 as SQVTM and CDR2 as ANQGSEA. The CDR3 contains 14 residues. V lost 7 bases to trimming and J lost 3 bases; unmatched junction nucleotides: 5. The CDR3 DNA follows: TGCAGCGCGACAGGGGGCACCTACACCGGGGAGCTGTTTTTT. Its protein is CSATGGTYTGELFF.

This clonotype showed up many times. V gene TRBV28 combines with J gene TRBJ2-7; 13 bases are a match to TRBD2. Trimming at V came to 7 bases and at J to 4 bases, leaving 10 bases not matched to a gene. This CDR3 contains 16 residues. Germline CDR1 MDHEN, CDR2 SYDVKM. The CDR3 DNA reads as TGTGCCAGCACCAGGGGCGGGACTAGCGGGACATACGAGCAGTACTTC. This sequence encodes CASTRGGTSGTYEQYF.

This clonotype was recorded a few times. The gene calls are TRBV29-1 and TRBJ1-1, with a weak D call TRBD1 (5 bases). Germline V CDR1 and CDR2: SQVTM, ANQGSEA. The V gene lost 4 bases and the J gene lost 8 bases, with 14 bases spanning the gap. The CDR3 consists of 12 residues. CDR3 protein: CSVAPAEGEAFF. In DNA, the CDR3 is TGCAGCGTTGCGCCGGCGGAGGGGGAAGCTTTCTTT.

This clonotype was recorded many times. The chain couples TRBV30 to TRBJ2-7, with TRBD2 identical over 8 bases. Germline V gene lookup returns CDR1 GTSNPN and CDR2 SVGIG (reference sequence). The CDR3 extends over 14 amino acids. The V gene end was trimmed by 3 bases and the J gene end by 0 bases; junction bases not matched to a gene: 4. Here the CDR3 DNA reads TGTGCCTGGAGCGGCGGGAGGAGCTCCTACGAGCAGTACTTC. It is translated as CAWSGGRSSYEQYF. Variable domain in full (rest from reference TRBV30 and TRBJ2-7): SQTIHQWPATLVQPVGSPLSLECTVEGTSNPNLYWYRQAAGRGLQLLFYSVGIGQISSEVPQNLSASRPQDRQFILSSKKLLLSDSGFYLCAWSGGRSSYEQYFGPGTRLTVT.

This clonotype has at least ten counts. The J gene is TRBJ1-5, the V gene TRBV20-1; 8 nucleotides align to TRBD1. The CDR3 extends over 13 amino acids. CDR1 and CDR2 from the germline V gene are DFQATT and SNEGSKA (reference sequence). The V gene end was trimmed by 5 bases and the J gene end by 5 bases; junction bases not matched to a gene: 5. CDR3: CSAAGGADQPQHF. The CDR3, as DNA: TGCAGTGCTGCAGGGGGCGCAGATCAGCCCCAGCATTTT.

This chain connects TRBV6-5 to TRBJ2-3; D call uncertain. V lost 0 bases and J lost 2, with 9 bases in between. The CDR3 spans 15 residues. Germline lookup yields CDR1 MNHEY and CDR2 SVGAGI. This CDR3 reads CASSYSGYLTDTQYF. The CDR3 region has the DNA TGTGCCAGCAGTTACTCCGGGTATCTCACAGATACGCAGTATTTT.

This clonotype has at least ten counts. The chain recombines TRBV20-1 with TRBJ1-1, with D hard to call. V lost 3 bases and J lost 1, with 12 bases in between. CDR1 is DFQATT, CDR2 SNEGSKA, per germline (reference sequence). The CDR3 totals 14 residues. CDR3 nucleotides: TGCAGTGCTAGTCTGGGCAGCTCGAACACTGAAGCTTTCTTT. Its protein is CSASLGSSNTEAFF.

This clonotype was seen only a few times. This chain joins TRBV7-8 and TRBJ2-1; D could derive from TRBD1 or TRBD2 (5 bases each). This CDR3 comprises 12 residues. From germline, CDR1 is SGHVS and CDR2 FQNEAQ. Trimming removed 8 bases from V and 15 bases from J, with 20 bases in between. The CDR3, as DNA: TGTGCCAGCGCCGCCGGGGAAAGGGGCCGGTTCTTC. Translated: CASAAGERGRFF.

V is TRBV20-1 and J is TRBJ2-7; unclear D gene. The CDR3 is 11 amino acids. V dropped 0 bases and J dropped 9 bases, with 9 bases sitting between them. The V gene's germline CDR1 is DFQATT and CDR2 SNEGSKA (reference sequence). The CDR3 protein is CSARDKEWQYF. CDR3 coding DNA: TGCAGTGCTAGAGATAAGGAGTGGCAGTACTTC.

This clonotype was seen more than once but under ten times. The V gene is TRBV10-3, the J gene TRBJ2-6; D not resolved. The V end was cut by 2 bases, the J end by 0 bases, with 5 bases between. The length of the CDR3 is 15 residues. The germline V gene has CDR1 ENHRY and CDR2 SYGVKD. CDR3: CAISERNSGANVLTF. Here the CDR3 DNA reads TGTGCCATCAGTGAGAGGAACTCTGGGGCCAACGTCCTGACTTTC.

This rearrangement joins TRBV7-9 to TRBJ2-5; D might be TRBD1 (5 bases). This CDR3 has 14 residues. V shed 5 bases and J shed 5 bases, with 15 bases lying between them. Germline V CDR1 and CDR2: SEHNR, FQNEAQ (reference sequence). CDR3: CASSPQGNRETQYF. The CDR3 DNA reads TGTGCCAGCAGCCCCCAGGGTAATAGGGAGACCCAGTACTTC.

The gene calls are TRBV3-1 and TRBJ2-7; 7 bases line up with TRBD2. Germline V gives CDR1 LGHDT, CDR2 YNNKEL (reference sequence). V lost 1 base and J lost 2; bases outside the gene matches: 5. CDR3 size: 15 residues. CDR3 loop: CASSQVLAAPYEQYF. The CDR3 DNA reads TGTGCCAGCAGCCAAGTCCTAGCGGCACCCTACGAGCAGTACTTC.

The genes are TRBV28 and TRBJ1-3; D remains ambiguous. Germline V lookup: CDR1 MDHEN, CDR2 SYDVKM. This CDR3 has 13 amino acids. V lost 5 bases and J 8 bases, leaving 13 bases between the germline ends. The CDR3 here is CASSRRSADTIYF. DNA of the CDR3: TGTGCCAGCAGTCGGCGGTCCGCGGACACCATATATTTT.

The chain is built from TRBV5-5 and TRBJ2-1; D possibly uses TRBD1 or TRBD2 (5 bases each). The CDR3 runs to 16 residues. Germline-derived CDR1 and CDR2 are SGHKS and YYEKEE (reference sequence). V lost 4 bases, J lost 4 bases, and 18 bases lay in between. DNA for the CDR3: TGTGCCAGCAGCAAGGGACCGAACCCCCCTTACAATGAGCAGTTCTTC. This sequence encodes CASSKGPNPPYNEQFF.

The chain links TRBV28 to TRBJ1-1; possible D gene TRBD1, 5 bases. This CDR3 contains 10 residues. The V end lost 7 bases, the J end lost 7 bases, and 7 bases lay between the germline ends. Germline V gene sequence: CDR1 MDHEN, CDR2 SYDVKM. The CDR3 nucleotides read TGTGCCAGCATCCAGGGTGAAGCTTTCTTT. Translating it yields CASIQGEAFF.

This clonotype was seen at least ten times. Here the CDR3 reads CASSLAGKSNYGYTF. The CDR3, as DNA: TGTGCCAGCAGTTTAGCAGGGAAGAGTAACTATGGCTACACCTTC. The J gene is TRBJ1-2, the V gene TRBV12-3 or TRBV12-4; unclear D gene. Trimming cost V 0 bases and J 1 base, with 9 bases left between them. This CDR3 comprises 15 residues.